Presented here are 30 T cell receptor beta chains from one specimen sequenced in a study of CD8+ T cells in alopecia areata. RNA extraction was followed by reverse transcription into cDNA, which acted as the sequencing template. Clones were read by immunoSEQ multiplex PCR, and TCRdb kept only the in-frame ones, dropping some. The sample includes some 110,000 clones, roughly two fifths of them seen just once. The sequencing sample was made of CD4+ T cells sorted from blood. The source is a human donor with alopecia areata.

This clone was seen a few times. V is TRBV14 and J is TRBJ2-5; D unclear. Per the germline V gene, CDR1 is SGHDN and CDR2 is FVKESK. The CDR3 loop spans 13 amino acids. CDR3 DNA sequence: TGTTACCCCGGACCGACCTCTCAAGAGACCCAGTACTTC. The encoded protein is CYPGPTSQETQYF.

CDR3 sequence reads: CASSLTGGLPTDTQYF. The CDR3 coding sequence is TGTGCCAGCTCACTCACAGGGGGTCTCCCTACAGATACGCAGTATTTT. The chain carries TRBV18 and TRBJ2-3, with 8 positions matching TRBD1. V gave up 4 bases and J gave up 3 bases; unmatched junction bases: 9. From germline, CDR1 is KGHSH and CDR2 LQKENI. The CDR3 sequence is 16 residues long. The variable domain in full, with the rest retrieved from reference TRBV18 and TRBJ2-3, is NAGVMQNPRHLVRRRGQEARLRCSPMKGHSHVYWYRQLPEEGLKFMVYLQKENIIDESGMPKERFSAEFPKEGPSILRIQQVVRGDSAAYFCASSLTGGLPTDTQYFGPGTRLTVL.

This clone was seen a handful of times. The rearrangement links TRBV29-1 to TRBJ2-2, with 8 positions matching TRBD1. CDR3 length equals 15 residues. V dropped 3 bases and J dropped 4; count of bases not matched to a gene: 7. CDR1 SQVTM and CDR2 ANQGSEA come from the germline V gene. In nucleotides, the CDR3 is TGCAGCGTTGAGGCCGGGACAGGAGTCACCGGGGAGCTGTTTTTT. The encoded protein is CSVEAGTGVTGELFF.

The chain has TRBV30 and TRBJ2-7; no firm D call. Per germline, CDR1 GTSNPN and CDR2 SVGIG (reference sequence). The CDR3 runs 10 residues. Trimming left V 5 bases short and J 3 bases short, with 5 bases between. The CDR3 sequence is CAWGNYEQYF. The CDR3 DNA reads TGTGCCTGGGGAAACTACGAGCAGTACTTC.

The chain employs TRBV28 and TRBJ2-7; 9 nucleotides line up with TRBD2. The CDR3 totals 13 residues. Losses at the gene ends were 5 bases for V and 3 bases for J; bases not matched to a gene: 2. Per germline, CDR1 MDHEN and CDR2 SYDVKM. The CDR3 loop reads CASSVTSGYEQYF. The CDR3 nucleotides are TGTGCCAGCAGTGTGACTAGCGGCTACGAGCAGTACTTC.

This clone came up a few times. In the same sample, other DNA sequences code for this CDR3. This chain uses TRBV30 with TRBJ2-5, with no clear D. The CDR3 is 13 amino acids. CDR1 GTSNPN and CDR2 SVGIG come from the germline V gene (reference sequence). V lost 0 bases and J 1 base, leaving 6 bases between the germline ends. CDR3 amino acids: CAWSVRLQETQYF. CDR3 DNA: TGTGCCTGGAGTGTACGTCTCCAAGAGACCCAGTACTTC.

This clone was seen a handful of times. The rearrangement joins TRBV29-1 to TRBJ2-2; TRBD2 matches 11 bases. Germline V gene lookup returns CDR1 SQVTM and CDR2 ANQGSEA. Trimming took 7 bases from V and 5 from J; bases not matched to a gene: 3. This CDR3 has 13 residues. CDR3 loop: CSARTSGTGELFF. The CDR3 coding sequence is TGCAGCGCGAGGACTAGCGGGACCGGGGAGCTGTTTTTT.

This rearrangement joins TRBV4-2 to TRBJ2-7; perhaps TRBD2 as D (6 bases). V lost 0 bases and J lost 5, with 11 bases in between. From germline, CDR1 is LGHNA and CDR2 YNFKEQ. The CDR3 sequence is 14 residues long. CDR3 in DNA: TGTGCCAGCAGCCAAGAGGGGGGAACCCACGAGCAGTACTTC. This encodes CASSQEGGTHEQYF.

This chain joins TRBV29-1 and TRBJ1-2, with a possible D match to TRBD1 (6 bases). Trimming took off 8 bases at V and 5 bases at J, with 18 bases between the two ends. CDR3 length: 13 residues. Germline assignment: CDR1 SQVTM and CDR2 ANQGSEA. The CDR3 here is CSFRGGTSYGYTF. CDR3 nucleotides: TGCAGCTTCCGAGGGGGAACATCTTATGGCTACACCTTC. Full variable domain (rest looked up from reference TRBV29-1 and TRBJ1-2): SAVISQKPSRDICQRGTSLTIQCQVDSQVTMMFWYRQQPGQSLTLIATANQGSEATYESGFVIDKFPISRPNLTFSTLTVSNMSPEDSSIYLCSFRGGTSYGYTFGSGTRLTVV.

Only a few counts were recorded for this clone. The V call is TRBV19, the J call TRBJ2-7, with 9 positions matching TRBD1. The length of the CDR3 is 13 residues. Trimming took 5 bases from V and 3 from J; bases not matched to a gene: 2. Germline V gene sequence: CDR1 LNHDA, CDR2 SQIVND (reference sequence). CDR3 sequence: CASSSTGGYEQYF. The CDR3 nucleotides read TGTGCCAGTAGTTCGACAGGGGGCTACGAGCAGTACTTC.

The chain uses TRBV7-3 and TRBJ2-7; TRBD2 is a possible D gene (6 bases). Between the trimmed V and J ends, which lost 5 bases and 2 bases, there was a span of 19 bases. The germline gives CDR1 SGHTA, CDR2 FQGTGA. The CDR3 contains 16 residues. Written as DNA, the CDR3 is TGTGCCAGCAGCCCCGGTGGGAGCGGGCCCCCCTACGAGCAGTACTTC. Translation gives CASSPGGSGPPYEQYF.

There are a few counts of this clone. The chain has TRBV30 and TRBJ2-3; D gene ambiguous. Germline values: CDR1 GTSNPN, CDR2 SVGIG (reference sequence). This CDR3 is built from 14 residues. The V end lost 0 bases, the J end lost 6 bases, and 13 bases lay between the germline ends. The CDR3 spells CAWSVLGRSDTQYF. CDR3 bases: TGTGCCTGGAGTGTACTGGGCCGTTCCGATACGCAGTATTTT.

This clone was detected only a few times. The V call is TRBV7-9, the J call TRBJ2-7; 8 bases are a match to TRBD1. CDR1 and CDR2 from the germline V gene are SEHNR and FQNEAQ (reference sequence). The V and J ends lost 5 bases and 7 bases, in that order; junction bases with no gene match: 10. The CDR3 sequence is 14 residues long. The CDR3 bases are TGTGCCAGCAGCCTCTGGACAGGGCTGGGTGAGCAGTACTTC. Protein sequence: CASSLWTGLGEQYF.

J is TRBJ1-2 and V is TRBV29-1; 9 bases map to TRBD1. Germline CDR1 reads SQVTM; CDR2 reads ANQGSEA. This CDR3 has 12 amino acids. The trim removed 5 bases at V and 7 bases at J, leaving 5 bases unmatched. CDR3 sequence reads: CSVTGTGFGYTF. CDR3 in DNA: TGCAGCGTTACCGGGACAGGGTTTGGCTACACCTTC.

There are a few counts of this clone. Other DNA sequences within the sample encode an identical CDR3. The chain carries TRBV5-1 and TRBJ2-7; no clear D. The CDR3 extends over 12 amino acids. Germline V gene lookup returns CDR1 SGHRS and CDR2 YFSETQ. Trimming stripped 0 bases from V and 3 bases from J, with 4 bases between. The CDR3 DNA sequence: TGCGCCAGCAGCTTGGAGGGCTACGAGCAGTACTTC. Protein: CASSLEGYEQYF.

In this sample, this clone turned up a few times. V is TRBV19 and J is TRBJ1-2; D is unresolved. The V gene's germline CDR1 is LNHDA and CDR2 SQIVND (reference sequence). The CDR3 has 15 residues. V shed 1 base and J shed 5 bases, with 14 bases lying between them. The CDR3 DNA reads TGTGCCAGTAGTATAGTCTTCCGGCGTCCTTATGGCTACACCTTC. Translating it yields CASSIVFRRPYGYTF.

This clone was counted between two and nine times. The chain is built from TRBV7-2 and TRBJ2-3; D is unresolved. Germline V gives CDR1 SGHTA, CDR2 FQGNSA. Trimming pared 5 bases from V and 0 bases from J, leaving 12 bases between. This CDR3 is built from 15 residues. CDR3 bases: TGTGCCAGCAGCCCCATGGCGGTGAGCACAGATACGCAGTATTTT. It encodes CASSPMAVSTDTQYF.

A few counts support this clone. The chain's CDR3 is CASKGQGAYEQYF. CDR3 nucleotides: TGTGCCAGCAAGGGACAGGGGGCTTACGAGCAGTACTTC. The chain uses TRBV25-1 and TRBJ2-7; 12 bases line up with TRBD1. CDR1 is MGHDK and CDR2 is SYGVNS in the germline V gene. CDR3 size: 13 residues. V was clipped by 7 bases and J by 4 bases; unmatched bases: 2.

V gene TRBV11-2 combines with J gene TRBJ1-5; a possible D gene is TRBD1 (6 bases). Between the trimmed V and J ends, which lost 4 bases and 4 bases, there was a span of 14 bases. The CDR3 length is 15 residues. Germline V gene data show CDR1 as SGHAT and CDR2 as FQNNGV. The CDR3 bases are TGTGCCAGCAGCTCCCGCACAGGGCCAAATCAGCCCCAGCATTTT. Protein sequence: CASSSRTGPNQPQHF.

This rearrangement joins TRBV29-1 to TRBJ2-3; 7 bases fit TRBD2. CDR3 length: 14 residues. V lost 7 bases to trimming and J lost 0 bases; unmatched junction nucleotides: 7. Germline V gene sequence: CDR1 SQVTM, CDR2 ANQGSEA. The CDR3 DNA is TGCAGCGCCCGAGGACTAGTCAGCACAGATACGCAGTATTTT. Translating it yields CSARGLVSTDTQYF.

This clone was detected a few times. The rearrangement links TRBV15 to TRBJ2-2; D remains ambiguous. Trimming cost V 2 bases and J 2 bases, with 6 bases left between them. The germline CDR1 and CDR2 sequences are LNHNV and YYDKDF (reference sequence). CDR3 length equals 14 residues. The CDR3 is CATSRQVNTGELFF. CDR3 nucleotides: TGTGCCACCAGCAGACAGGTTAACACCGGGGAGCTGTTTTTT.

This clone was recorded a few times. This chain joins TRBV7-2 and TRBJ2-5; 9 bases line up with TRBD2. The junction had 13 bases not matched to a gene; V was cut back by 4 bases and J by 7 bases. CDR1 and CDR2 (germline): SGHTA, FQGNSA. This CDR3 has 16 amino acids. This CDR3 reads CASSSLSPGLAGTQYF. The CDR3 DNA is TGTGCCAGCAGCTCCCTCTCCCCGGGACTAGCAGGGACCCAGTACTTC.

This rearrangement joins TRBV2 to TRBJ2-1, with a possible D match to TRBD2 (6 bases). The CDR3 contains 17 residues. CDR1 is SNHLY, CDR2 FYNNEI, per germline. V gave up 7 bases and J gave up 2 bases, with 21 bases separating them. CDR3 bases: TGTGCCAGCATCACGGTGGGGGGAGAGAGCGCCTACAATGAGCAGTTCTTC. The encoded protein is CASITVGGESAYNEQFF.

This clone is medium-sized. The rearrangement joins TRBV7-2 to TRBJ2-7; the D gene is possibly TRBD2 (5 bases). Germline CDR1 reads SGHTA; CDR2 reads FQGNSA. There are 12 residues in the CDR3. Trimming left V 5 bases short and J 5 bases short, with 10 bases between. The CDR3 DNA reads TGTGCCAGCAGCCCTACGGGGAACGAGCAGTACTTC. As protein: CASSPTGNEQYF.

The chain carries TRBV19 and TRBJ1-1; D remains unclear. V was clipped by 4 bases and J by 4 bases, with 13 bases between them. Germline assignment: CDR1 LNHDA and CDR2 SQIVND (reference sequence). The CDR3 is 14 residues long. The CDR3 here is CASSTDGMGTEAFF. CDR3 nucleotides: TGTGCCAGTAGTACGGACGGAATGGGCACTGAAGCTTTCTTT.

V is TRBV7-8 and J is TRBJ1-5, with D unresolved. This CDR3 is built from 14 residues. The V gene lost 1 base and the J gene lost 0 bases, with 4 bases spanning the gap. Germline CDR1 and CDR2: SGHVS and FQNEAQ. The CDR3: CASSLDFSNQPQHF. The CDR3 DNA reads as TGTGCCAGCAGCTTAGACTTTAGCAATCAGCCCCAGCATTTT.

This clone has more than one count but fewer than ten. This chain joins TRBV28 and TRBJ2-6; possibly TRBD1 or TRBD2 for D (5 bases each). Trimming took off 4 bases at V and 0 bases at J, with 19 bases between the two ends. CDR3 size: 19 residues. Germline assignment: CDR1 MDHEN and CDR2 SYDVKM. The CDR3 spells CASSWGGGWATSGANVLTF. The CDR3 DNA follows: TGTGCCAGCAGTTGGGGCGGCGGGTGGGCAACCTCTGGGGCCAACGTCCTGACTTTC.

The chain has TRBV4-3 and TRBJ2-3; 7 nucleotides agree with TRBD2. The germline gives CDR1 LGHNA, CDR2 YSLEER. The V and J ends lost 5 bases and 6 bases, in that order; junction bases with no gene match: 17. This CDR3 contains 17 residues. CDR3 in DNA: TGCGCCAGCAGCTCACGGGGCGGTCGACTAGCCGCGGATACGCAGTATTTT. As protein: CASSSRGGRLAADTQYF.

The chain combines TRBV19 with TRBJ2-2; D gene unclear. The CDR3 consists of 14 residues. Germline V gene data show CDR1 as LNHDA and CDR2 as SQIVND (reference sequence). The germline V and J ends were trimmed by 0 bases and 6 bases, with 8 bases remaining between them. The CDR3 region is CASSIESAPGELFF. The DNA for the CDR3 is TGTGCCAGTAGTATAGAGTCCGCTCCCGGGGAGCTGTTTTTT.

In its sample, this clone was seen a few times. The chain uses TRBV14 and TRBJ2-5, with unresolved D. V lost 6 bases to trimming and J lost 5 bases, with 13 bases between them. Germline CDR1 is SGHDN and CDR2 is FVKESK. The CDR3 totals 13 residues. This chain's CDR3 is CASSQNTRETQYF. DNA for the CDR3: TGTGCCAGCAGTCAGAACACAAGGGAGACCCAGTACTTC.